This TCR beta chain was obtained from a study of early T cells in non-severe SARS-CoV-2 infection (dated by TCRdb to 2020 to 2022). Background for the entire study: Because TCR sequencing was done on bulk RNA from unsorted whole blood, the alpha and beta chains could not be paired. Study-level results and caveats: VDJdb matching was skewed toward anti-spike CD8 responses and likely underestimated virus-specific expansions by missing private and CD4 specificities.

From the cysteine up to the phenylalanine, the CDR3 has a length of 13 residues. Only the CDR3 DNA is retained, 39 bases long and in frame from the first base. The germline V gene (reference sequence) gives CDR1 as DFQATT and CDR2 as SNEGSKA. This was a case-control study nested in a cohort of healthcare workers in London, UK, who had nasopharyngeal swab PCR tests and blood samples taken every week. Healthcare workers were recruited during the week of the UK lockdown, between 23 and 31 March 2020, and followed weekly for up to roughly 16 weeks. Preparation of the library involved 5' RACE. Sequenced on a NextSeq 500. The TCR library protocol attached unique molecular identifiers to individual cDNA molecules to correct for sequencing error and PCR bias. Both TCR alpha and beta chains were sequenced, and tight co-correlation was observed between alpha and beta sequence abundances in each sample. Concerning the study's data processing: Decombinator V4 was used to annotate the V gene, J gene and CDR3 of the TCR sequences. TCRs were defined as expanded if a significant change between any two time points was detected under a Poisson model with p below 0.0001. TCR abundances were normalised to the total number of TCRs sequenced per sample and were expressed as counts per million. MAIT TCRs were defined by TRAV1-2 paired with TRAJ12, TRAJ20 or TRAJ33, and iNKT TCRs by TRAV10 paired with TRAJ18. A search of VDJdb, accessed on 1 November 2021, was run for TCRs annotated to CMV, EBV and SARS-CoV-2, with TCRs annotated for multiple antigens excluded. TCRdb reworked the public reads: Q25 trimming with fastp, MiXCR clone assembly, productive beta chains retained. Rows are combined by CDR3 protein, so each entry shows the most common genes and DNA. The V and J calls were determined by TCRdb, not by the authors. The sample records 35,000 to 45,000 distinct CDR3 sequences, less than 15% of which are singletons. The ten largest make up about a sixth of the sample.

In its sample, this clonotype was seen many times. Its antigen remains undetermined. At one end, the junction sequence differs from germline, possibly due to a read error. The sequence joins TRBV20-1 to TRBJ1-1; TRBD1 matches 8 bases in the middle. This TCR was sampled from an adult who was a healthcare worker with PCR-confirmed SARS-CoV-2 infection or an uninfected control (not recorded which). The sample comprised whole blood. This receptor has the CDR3 CSAPGQGNTEAFF. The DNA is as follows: TGCAGTGCCCCCGGACAGGGCAACACTGAAGCCTTCTTT.